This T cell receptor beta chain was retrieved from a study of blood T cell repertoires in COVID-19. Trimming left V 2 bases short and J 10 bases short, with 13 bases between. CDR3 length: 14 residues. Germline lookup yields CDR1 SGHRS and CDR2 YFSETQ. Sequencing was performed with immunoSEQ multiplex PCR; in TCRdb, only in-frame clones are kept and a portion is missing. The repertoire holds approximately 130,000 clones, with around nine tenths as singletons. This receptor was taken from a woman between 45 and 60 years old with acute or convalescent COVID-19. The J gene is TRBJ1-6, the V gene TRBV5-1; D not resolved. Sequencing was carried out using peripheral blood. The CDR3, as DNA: TGCGCCAGCAGCTTCGGTACGTCAGGATCACCCCTCCACTTT. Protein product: CASSFGTSGSPLHF.